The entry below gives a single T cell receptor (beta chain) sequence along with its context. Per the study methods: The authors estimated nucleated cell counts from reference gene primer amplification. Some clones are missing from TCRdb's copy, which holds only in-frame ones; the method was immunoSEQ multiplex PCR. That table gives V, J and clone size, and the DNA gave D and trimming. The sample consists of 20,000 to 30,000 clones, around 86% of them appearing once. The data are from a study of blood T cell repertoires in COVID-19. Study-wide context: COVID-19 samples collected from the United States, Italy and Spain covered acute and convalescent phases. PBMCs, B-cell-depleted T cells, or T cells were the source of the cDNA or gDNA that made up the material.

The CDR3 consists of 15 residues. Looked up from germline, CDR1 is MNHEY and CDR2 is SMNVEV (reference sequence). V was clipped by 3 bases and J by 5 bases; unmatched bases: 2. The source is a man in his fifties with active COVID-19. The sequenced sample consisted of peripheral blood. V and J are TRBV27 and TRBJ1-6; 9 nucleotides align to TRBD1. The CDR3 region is CASSFDRGDNSPLHF. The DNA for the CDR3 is TGTGCCAGCAGTTTCGACAGGGGGGATAATTCACCCCTCCACTTT.